This T cell receptor beta chain was captured by sequencing in a study of cytomegalovirus exposure and HLA in healthy donors. The CDR3 runs to 10 residues. The V gene lost 6 bases and the J gene lost 12 bases, with 11 bases spanning the gap. Germline V lookup: CDR1 LNHDA, CDR2 SQIVND (reference sequence). The PCR contained 60 Vbeta and 13 Jbeta primers. Libraries were prepared by immunoSEQ multiplex PCR; TCRdb keeps only in-frame clonotypes and omits some of them. The table records some 240,000 clones, 60% to 80% of them present only once. The receptor was derived from a male donor in good health and CMV-seronegative. The chain couples TRBV19 to TRBJ1-1; no reliable D call. Source material: PBMCs. In DNA, the CDR3 is TGTGCCAGTAGGGCGGGGAAGACTTTCTTT. It encodes CASRAGKTFF.